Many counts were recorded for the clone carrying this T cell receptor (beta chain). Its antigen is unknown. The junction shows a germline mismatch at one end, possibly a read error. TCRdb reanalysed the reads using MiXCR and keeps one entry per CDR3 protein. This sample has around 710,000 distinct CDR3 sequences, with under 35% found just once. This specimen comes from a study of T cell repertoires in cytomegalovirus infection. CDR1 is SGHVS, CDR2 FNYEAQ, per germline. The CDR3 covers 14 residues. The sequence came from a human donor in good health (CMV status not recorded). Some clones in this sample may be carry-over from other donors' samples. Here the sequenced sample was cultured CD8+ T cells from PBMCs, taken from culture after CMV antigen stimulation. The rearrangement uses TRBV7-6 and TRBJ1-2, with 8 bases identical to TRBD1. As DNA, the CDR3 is TGTGCCAGCAGTTTAGGACAGGGTGCATATGGCTACACCTTC. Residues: CASSLGQGAYGYTF.